This section outlines one T cell receptor beta chain sequence together with its context. The data were taken from a study of T-cell reconstitution after alpha-beta-depleted transplantation in children. Researchers prepared the TCRbeta library using unique molecular identifiers, the study reports. TCRdb itself ran the PCR reads through MiXCR, one entry per CDR3 protein. The data hold some 600,000 distinct CDR3 sequences, with 10% to 15% observed a single time. Germline CDR1 reads MDHEN; CDR2 reads SYDVKM. V shed 3 bases, J shed 7 bases, and the junction held 8 bases outside the gene matches. The CDR3 extends over 15 amino acids.

The chain uses TRBV28 and TRBJ2-1, with 8 nucleotides matching TRBD2. The specimen was PBMCs, mostly from graft donor cells, collected 360 days after TCRalphabeta/CD19-depleted stem cell transplant. This clonotype was sampled from a male patient between 10 and 17 years old who had a stem cell transplant for acute myeloid leukemia, so the T cells may come from the graft donor. CDR3 protein: CASSLAGGNHNEQFF. The CDR3 nucleotides read TGTGCCAGCAGTTTGGCGGGAGGAAATCATAATGAGCAGTTCTTC.